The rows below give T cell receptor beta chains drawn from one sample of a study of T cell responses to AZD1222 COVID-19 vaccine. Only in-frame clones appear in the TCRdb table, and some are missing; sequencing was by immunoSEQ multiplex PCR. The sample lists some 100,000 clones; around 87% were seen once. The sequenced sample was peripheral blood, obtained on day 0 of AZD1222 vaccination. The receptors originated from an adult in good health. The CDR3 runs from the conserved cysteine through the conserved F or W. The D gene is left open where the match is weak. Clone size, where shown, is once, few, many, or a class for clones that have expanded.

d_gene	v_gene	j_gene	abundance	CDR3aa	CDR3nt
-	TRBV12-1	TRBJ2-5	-	CASSFVLAGGNQETQYF	TGTGCCAGCAGCTTCGTACTAGCGGGAGGGAACCAAGAGACCCAGTACTTC
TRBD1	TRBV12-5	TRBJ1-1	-	CASGFSLPGGAFF	TGTGCTAGTGGTTTCAGTCTCCCAGGGGGAGCTTTCTTT
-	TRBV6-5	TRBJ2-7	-	CASRATGHFSYEQYF	TGTGCCAGCAGGGCCACCGGACACTTTTCCTACGAGCAGTACTTC
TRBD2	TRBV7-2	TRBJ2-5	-	CASSGGGTAQETQYF	TGTGCCAGCAGCGGGGGAGGGACCGCTCAAGAGACCCAGTACTTC
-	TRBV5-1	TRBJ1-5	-	CASSSGVSNQPQHF	TGCGCCAGCAGCTCCGGGGTCAGCAATCAGCCCCAGCATTTT
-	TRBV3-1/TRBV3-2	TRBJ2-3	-	CASSQAQTTTQYF	TGTGCCAGCAGCCAAGCCCAGACTACTACGCAGTATTTT
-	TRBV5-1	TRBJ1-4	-	CASSSRSGGYGTNEKLFF	TGCGCCAGCAGCTCCCGTTCAGGAGGGTACGGAACTAATGAAAAACTGTTTTTT
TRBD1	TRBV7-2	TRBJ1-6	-	CASSPDRDRNSPLHF	TGTGCCAGCAGCCCAGACCGGGACAGAAATTCACCCCTCCACTTT
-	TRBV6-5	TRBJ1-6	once	CASTIRGNSPLHF	TGTGCCAGCACCATAAGGGGGAATTCACCCCTCCACTTT
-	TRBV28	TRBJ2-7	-	CASSPPREQTYEQYF	TGTGCCAGCAGTCCCCCCCGGGAACAGACCTATGAGCAGTACTTC
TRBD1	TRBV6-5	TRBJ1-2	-	CASTQDPGTGGGYTF	TGTGCCAGCACTCAAGACCCCGGGACAGGGGGGGGCTACACCTTC
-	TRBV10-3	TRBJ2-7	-	CASGEQSSYEQYF	TGTGCCTCCGGGGAACAGAGCTCCTACGAGCAGTACTTC
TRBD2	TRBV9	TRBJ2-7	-	CASSQGTSGFSYEQYF	TGTGCCAGTAGCCAAGGGACTAGCGGATTCTCCTACGAGCAGTACTTC
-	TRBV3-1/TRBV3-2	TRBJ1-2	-	CASSLPGTEGNYGYTF	TGTGCCAGCAGCCTCCCCGGGACGGAAGGTAACTATGGCTACACCTTC
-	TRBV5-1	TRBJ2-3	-	CASSDPTGPDTQYF	TGCGCCAGCAGCGACCCGACAGGTCCAGATACGCAGTATTTT
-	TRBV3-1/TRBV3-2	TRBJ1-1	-	CASSQARQASTEAFF	TGTGCCAGCAGCCAAGCCCGACAGGCGAGTACTGAAGCTTTCTTT
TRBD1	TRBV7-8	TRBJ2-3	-	CASSLWTGRFWDTQYF	TGTGCCAGCAGCTTATGGACAGGGCGGTTTTGGGATACGCAGTATTTT
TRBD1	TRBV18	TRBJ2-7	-	CASSPLAGTGGEQYF	TGTGCCAGCTCACCACTGGCCGGGACAGGGGGCGAGCAGTACTTC
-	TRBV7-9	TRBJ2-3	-	CASSPGPDTQYF	TGTGCCAGCAGCCCGGGGCCAGATACGCAGTATTTT
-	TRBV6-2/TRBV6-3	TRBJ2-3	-	CASSSSTDTQYF	TGTGCCAGCAGTTCCAGTACAGATACGCAGTATTTT
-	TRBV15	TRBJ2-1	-	CATSTGYNEQFF	TGTGCCACCAGCACGGGGTACAATGAGCAGTTCTTC
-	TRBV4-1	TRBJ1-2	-	CASSQENNNYGYTF	TGCGCCAGCAGCCAAGAGAACAATAACTATGGCTACACCTTC
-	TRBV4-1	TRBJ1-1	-	CASSQDSSGTWGTEAFF	TGCGCCAGCAGCCAAGATTCCTCGGGGACCTGGGGCACTGAAGCTTTCTTT
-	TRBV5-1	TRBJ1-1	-	CASSDSLTEAFF	TGCGCCAGCAGTGACAGTCTCACTGAAGCTTTCTTT
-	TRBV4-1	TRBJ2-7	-	CASSQGAVYEQYF	TGCGCCAGCAGCCAAGGTGCGGTCTACGAGCAGTACTTC
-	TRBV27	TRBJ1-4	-	CASSQTGGVNEKLFF	TGTGCCAGCAGCCAGACAGGAGGGGTTAATGAAAAACTGTTTTTT
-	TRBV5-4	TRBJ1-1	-	CASRGGVPTEAFF	TGTGCCAGCAGGGGTGGGGTACCCACTGAAGCTTTCTTT
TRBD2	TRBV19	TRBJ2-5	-	CASSLSGSAAPLGETQYF	TGTGCCAGTAGTTTAAGCGGGAGCGCTGCTCCCTTGGGGGAGACCCAGTACTTC
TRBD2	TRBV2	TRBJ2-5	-	CASSELSGRETQYF	TGTGCCAGCAGTGAACTTAGCGGGCGGGAGACCCAGTACTTC
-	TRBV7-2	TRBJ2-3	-	CASSLGGQNANTQYF	TGTGCCAGCAGCTTAGGGGGCCAAAACGCGAATACGCAGTATTTT
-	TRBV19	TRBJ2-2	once	CASSIWAGINTGELFF	TGTGCCAGTAGTATTTGGGCAGGGATAAACACCGGGGAGCTGTTTTTT
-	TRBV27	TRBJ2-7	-	CASSIITGNEQYF	TGTGCCAGCAGTATTATTACAGGAAACGAGCAGTACTTC
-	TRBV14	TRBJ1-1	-	CASSPAFVTEAFF	TGTGCCAGCAGCCCCGCGTTTGTCACTGAAGCTTTCTTT
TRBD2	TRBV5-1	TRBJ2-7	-	CASSLAAGPYEQYF	TGCGCCAGCAGCTTGGCAGCGGGGCCCTACGAGCAGTACTTC
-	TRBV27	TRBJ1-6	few	CASSGRGYSPLHF	TGTGCCAGCAGTGGTAGGGGATATTCACCCCTCCACTTT
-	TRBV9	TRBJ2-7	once	CASSVASKYF	TGTGCCAGCAGCGTAGCAAGTAAGTACTTC
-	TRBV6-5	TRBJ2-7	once	CASDTRKNEQYF	TGTGCCAGCGATACCCGGAAGAACGAGCAGTACTTC
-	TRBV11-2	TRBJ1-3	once	CASSSGPNTIYF	TGTGCCAGCAGCTCAGGTCCGAACACCATATATTTT
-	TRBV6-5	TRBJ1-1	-	CASSHLWGTEAFF	TGTGCCAGCAGTCACCTGTGGGGAACTGAAGCTTTCTTT
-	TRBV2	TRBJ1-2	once	CASSEGRVNYGYTF	TGTGCCAGCAGTGAAGGCAGGGTTAACTATGGCTACACCTTC
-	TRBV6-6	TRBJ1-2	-	CASRPGADGYTF	TGTGCCAGCAGGCCAGGGGCGGACGGCTACACCTTC
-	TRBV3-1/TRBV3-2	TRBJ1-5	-	CASSQDSVSQPQHF	TGTGCCAGCAGCCAAGATTCGGTGAGCCAGCCCCAGCATTTT
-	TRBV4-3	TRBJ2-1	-	CASSQEGASYNEQFF	TGCGCCAGCAGCCAAGAAGGGGCGTCCTACAATGAGCAGTTCTTC
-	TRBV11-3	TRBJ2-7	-	CASSSFGQGGSEQYF	TGTGCCAGCAGCTCCTTCGGGCAGGGTGGATCCGAGCAGTACTTC
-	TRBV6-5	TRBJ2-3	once	CASSPRPGGLDTQYF	TGTGCCAGCAGCCCCCGGCCGGGGGGCTTAGATACGCAGTATTTT
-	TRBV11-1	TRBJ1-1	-	CASSRGTGGTEAFF	TGTGCCAGCAGCCGAGGTACGGGTGGCACTGAAGCTTTCTTT
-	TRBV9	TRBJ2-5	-	CASSVEASLRETQYF	TGTGCCAGCAGCGTAGAGGCGAGCCTAAGGGAGACCCAGTACTTC
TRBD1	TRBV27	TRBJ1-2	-	CASSPGTGANYGYTF	TGTGCCAGCAGTCCGGGGACAGGGGCTAACTATGGCTACACCTTC
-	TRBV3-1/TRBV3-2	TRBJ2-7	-	CASSRGPPGAAYEQYF	TGTGCCAGCAGCCGCGGACCCCCAGGGGCCGCCTACGAGCAGTACTTC
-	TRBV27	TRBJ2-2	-	CASSLRGAGELFF	TGTGCCAGCAGTTTGAGGGGGGCCGGGGAGCTGTTTTTT
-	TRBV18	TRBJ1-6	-	CASSGENSPLHF	TGTGCCAGCTCAGGAGAGAATTCACCCCTCCACTTT
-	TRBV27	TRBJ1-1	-	CASRRGRGEYTEAFF	TGTGCCAGCCGACGGGGAAGGGGGGAGTACACTGAAGCTTTCTTT
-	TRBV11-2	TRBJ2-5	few	CASTRQTVNQETQYF	TGTGCCAGCACCCGGCAGACAGTCAACCAAGAGACCCAGTACTTC